The 26 T cell receptor beta chains given below trace back to one sample, sequenced in a study of cytomegalovirus exposure and HLA in healthy donors. 60 Vbeta and 13 Jbeta primers were used in PCR. Some clones are missing from TCRdb's copy, which holds only in-frame ones; the method was immunoSEQ multiplex PCR. The sample includes under 150,000 clones, 70% to 90% seen only once; the top ten take around 1.7%. The material sequenced was PBMCs. The receptors originated from a boy aged 5 to 17 in good health and CMV-seronegative.

This chain links TRBV11-1 with TRBJ2-7, with TRBD2 identical over 9 bases. Germline lookup yields CDR1 SGHAT and CDR2 FQDESV (reference sequence). V gave up 6 bases and J gave up 3 bases; unmatched junction bases: 9. The CDR3 runs 15 residues. CDR3 amino acids: CASRASTSGNYEQYF. As DNA, the CDR3 is TGTGCCAGCAGGGCCTCGACTAGCGGCAACTACGAGCAGTACTTC.

This clone has a single count. This chain connects TRBV5-6 to TRBJ2-3; TRBD2 matches at 11 bases. The V gene end was trimmed by 1 base and the J gene end by 0 bases; junction bases not matched to a gene: 1. The CDR3 covers 16 residues. Per the germline V gene, CDR1 is SGHDT and CDR2 is YYEEEE. In nucleotides, the CDR3 is TGTGCCAGCAGCTTGCGGACTAGCGGGAGCACAGATACGCAGTATTTT. Protein: CASSLRTSGSTDTQYF.

Notes on this clone: Germline and junction disagree at one end, which may indicate a read error. The chain is built from TRBV7-9 and TRBJ1-2; D call uncertain. This CDR3 spans 12 amino acids. Per germline, CDR1 SEHNR and CDR2 FQNEAQ (reference sequence). The CDR3 loop is CSSSSGSVGYTF. The CDR3 DNA reads TGTTCCAGCAGCAGCGGGTCCGTGGGCTACACCTTC.

The chain joins TRBV30 to TRBJ2-2; D perhaps matches TRBD2 (6 bases). Trimming took off 0 bases at V and 3 bases at J, with 11 bases between the two ends. The germline gives CDR1 GTSNPN, CDR2 SVGIG (reference sequence). CDR3 length: 15 residues. The CDR3: CAWSVLGEDTGELFF. The DNA for the CDR3 is TGTGCCTGGAGTGTTCTAGGGGAGGACACCGGGGAGCTGTTTTTT.

V gene TRBV5-4 combines with J gene TRBJ1-1, with D tentatively TRBD1 (5 bases). CDR3 length equals 13 residues. The V and J ends lost 5 bases and 5 bases respectively, with 13 bases between them. CDR1 SGHNT and CDR2 YYREEE come from the germline V gene (reference sequence). In nucleotides, the CDR3 is TGTGCCAGCAGACCCATGGGGGGGACTGAAGCTTTCTTT. Its protein is CASRPMGGTEAFF.

The CDR3 bases are TGTGCCAGCAGCGCCCGGGACAGTCCCGACGAGCAGTACTTC. It specifies CASSARDSPDEQYF. This chain uses TRBV7-2 with TRBJ2-7, with 7 positions matching TRBD1. V gave up 5 bases and J gave up 5 bases; unmatched junction bases: 9. The CDR3 extends over 14 amino acids. Germline V gene lookup returns CDR1 SGHTA and CDR2 FQGNSA.

This chain joins TRBV6-1 and TRBJ1-2; 9 bases map to TRBD1. This CDR3 spans 14 amino acids. Germline lookup yields CDR1 MNHNS and CDR2 SASEGT. V lost 2 bases and J lost 7; bases outside the gene matches: 5. CDR3 sequence reads: CASSEYRGQGGYTF. CDR3 sequence (DNA): TGTGCCAGCAGTGAATACAGGGGGCAGGGTGGCTACACCTTC.

V usage is TRBV12-5 and J usage is TRBJ1-5; 8 bases map to TRBD1. The CDR3 extends over 18 amino acids. The V and J ends lost 6 bases and 1 base, in that order; junction bases with no gene match: 14. Looked up from germline, CDR1 is LGHNT and CDR2 is FRNRAP. CDR3 sequence reads: CASGGTLDRGQSNQPQHF. The CDR3 DNA is TGTGCTAGTGGCGGAACCCTTGACAGGGGACAAAGCAATCAGCCCCAGCATTTT. The whole variable domain, remainder taken from reference TRBV12-5 and TRBJ1-5, is DARVTQTPRHKVTEMGQEVTMRCQPILGHNTVFWYRQTMMQGLELLAYFRNRAPLDDSGMPKDRFSAEMPDATLATLKIQPSEPRDSAVYFCASGGTLDRGQSNQPQHFGDGTRLSIL.

V is TRBV4-2 and J is TRBJ1-2; TRBD1 agrees at 7 bases. Germline CDR1 reads LGHNA; CDR2 reads YNFKEQ. V lost 0 bases to trimming and J lost 3 bases; unmatched junction nucleotides: 4. CDR3 length: 15 residues. In nucleotides, the CDR3 is TGTGCCAGCAGCCAAGACGGACAGGCATACTATGGCTACACCTTC. Its protein product is CASSQDGQAYYGYTF.

A few counts support this clone. The DNA for the CDR3 is TGTGCCAGCAGCGTTAGCGGGGGGGCCGACGAGCAGTACTTC. Its translation is CASSVSGGADEQYF. The J gene is TRBJ2-7, the V gene TRBV6-4, with TRBD2 identical over 11 bases. The CDR3 extends over 14 amino acids. With 6 bases clipped from V and 5 bases from J, the junction kept 6 bases outside the gene matches. Germline CDR1 and CDR2: MRHNA and SNTAGT.

This sequence joins TRBV6-5 and TRBJ2-2, with TRBD1 identical over 7 bases. V lost 4 bases to trimming and J lost 4 bases; unmatched junction nucleotides: 6. This CDR3 contains 15 residues. CDR1 is MNHEY, CDR2 SVGAGI, per germline. The CDR3 coding sequence is TGTGCCAGCAGTTCCGGGACAGAGTCCACCGGGGAGCTGTTTTTT. Its translation: CASSSGTESTGELFF.

The rearrangement joins TRBV30 to TRBJ2-7; TRBD2 is a possible D gene (6 bases). CDR1 and CDR2 from the germline V gene are GTSNPN and SVGIG (reference sequence). The CDR3 has 14 amino acids. The V and J ends lost 4 bases and 5 bases respectively, with 18 bases between them. For the CDR3, the DNA is TGTGCCTGGACTGGAACCCGGGGGATCCACGAGCAGTACTTC. As protein: CAWTGTRGIHEQYF. Drawing the rest from reference TRBV30 and TRBJ2-7, the complete variable domain is SQTIHQWPATLVQPVGSPLSLECTVEGTSNPNLYWYRQAAGRGLQLLFYSVGIGQISSEVPQNLSASRPQDRQFILSSKKLLLSDSGFYLCAWTGTRGIHEQYFGPGTRLTVT.

This clone has more than one count but fewer than ten. The chain links TRBV6-5 to TRBJ2-3; perhaps TRBD2 as D (6 bases). Deletions cut 8 bases from V and 6 bases from J, with 6 bases between. CDR1 and CDR2 (germline): MNHEY, SVGAGI. This CDR3 region has 10 residues. As DNA, the CDR3 is TGTGCCAGCGGGGGGGATACGCAGTATTTT. Protein: CASGGDTQYF.

The chain is built from TRBV27 and TRBJ2-2; D may be TRBD2 (5 bases). The V end lost 6 bases, the J end lost 0 bases, and 11 bases lay between the germline ends. The CDR3 is 15 amino acids. The germline gives CDR1 MNHEY, CDR2 SMNVEV (reference sequence). Written as DNA, the CDR3 is TGTGCCAGCAGCCAAGGACTCACGAACACCGGGGAGCTGTTTTTT. Protein: CASSQGLTNTGELFF.

CDR3 bases: TGTGCCAGCAGGGACATTTTCCTGACTAGCGGGAGGGTATACGAGCAGTACTTC. This sequence encodes CASRDIFLTSGRVYEQYF. The chain is built from TRBV2 and TRBJ2-7, with 14 bases matching TRBD2. This CDR3 has 18 amino acids. Germline assignment: CDR1 SNHLY and CDR2 FYNNEI. After removal of 6 bases from V and 4 bases from J, the junction contained 14 bases not matched to a gene.

The chain recombines TRBV6-1 with TRBJ1-5; no reliable D call. V gave up 6 bases and J gave up 0 bases, with 9 bases separating them. The CDR3 totals 14 residues. The germline gives CDR1 MNHNS, CDR2 SASEGT. This chain's CDR3 is CASRTAYSNQPQHF. CDR3 bases: TGTGCCAGCAGAACAGCTTATAGCAATCAGCCCCAGCATTTT.

The chain combines TRBV19 with TRBJ1-4; D gene unclear. V shed 6 bases and J shed 7 bases, with 9 bases lying between them. There are 12 residues in the CDR3. Germline V lookup: CDR1 LNHDA, CDR2 SQIVND (reference sequence). The CDR3, as DNA: TGTGCCAGTAGGGTGGGAGGTGAAAAACTGTTTTTT. Its protein is CASRVGGEKLFF.

V is TRBV11-2 and J is TRBJ2-7; 9 bases match TRBD2. Germline trimming cut 5 bases from V and 3 bases from J; bases unmatched to any gene: 11. From germline, CDR1 is SGHAT and CDR2 FQNNGV. CDR3 length: 16 amino acids. In nucleotides, the CDR3 is TGTGCCAGCAGCCGAGATCGACTAGCGGAGATCTACGAGCAGTACTTC. It yields the protein CASSRDRLAEIYEQYF.

The V gene is TRBV5-4, the J gene TRBJ2-3; a weak D match, TRBD2 (6 bases). The germline gives CDR1 SGHNT, CDR2 YYREEE (reference sequence). V shed 4 bases and J shed 2 bases, with 17 bases lying between them. CDR3 length: 16 residues. CDR3 bases: TGTGCCAGCAGCGATGCTCAGGGCGGGGACACAGATACGCAGTATTTT. The encoded protein is CASSDAQGGDTDTQYF.

This chain joins TRBV5-3 and TRBJ2-1; D unclear. TRBV5-3 is an ORF; its function is uncertain. The CDR3 runs 18 residues. Trimming took 4 bases from V and 0 from J, leaving 20 bases between them. In nucleotides, the CDR3 is TGTGCCAGAAGCCTTTTGCCTACCAGGAATAGCTCCTACAATGAGCAGTTCTTC. This translates into CARSLLPTRNSSYNEQFF.

The rearrangement uses TRBV5-1 and TRBJ2-7, with 11 bases matching TRBD1. Germline lookup yields CDR1 SGHRS and CDR2 YFSETQ. The ends lost 4 bases at V and 3 bases at J; junction bases unmatched: 6. This CDR3 has 15 amino acids. The CDR3 protein is CASSPQGTGGYEQYF. The CDR3 DNA reads TGCGCCAGCAGCCCACAAGGGACAGGGGGCTACGAGCAGTACTTC. Full variable domain (outside the CDR3, taken from reference TRBV5-1 and TRBJ2-7): KAGVTQTPRYLIKTRGQQVTLSCSPISGHRSVSWYQQTPGQGLQFLFEYFSETQRNKGNFPGRFSGRQFSNSRSEMNVSTLELGDSALYLCASSPQGTGGYEQYFGPGTRLTVT.

The CDR3 sequence is CASSLVENTEAFF. DNA for the CDR3: TGTGCCAGCAGCTTAGTAGAGAACACTGAAGCTTTCTTT. V gene TRBV7-2 combines with J gene TRBJ1-1; unclear D gene. Germline CDR1 is SGHTA and CDR2 is FQGNSA. The CDR3 runs 13 residues. V lost 1 base and J lost 1, with 4 bases in between.

The gene calls are TRBV4-2 and TRBJ2-7; possibly TRBD2 for D (6 bases). Trimming stripped 0 bases from V and 2 bases from J, with 11 bases between. The CDR3 is 15 residues long. Germline CDR1 reads LGHNA; CDR2 reads YNFKEQ. The DNA of the CDR3 is TGTGCCAGCAGCCAAGACGGGAGCGGCCCCTACGAGCAGTACTTC. It yields the protein CASSQDGSGPYEQYF.

This clone was recorded once. The chain couples TRBV25-1 to TRBJ1-6; maybe TRBD1 (5 bases). CDR1 is MGHDK and CDR2 is SYGVNS in the germline V gene. The length of the CDR3 is 11 residues. Trimming removed 4 bases at V and 16 bases at J, with 11 bases between. The CDR3 region has the DNA TGTGCCAGCAGTGGACAGTTCTTTCTCCACTTT. It codes for CASSGQFFLHF.

The chain joins TRBV27 to TRBJ1-4; TRBD1 matches at 8 bases. Trimming cost V 6 bases and J 7 bases; bases outside gene matches: 7. CDR1 and CDR2 from the germline V gene are MNHEY and SMNVEV (reference sequence). The length of the CDR3 is 14 residues. The DNA of the CDR3 is TGTGCCAGCAGAAGAACAGGGGGGGGTGAAAAACTGTTTTTT. This encodes CASRRTGGGEKLFF. Using reference TRBV27 and TRBJ1-4 for the parts outside the CDR3, the full variable domain is EAQVTQNPRYLITVTGKKLTVTCSQNMNHEYMSWYRQDPGLGLRQIYYSMNVEVTDKGDVPEGYKVSRKEKRNFPLILESPSPNQTSLYFCASRRTGGGEKLFFGSGTQLSVL.

J is TRBJ2-3 and V is TRBV11-2, with 10 positions matching TRBD1. The J segment lost 2 bases and the V segment lost 4 bases, leaving 9 bases of the junction unmatched. This CDR3 has 17 amino acids. CDR1 SGHAT and CDR2 FQNNGV come from the germline V gene. CDR3 DNA sequence: TGTGCCAGCAGCTCACGAACCGGGACAGGGGTCACAGATACGCAGTATTTT. It translates to CASSSRTGTGVTDTQYF.